Included here is one T cell receptor beta chain sequence, with context. The data are from a study of early T cells in non-severe SARS-CoV-2 infection. Study-wide context: It was bulk RNA from unsorted whole blood that was sequenced, and the chains were unpaired.

MiXCR, applied by TCRdb to the 5' RACE reads, yields one record per CDR3 protein. The sample includes tens of thousands of distinct CDR3 sequences, less than 30% of them seen just once. From germline, CDR1 is SGDLS and CDR2 YYNGEE. V was pared by 3 bases and J by 6 bases, with 12 bases between. The CDR3 totals 14 residues. V usage is TRBV9 and J usage is TRBJ2-2, with D possibly TRBD1 on 6 matching bases. The TCR was taken from an adult who was a healthcare worker with PCR-confirmed SARS-CoV-2 infection or an uninfected control (not recorded which). The sample was whole blood, taken at baseline. The CDR3 DNA sequence: TGTGCCAGCAGCGCACAGGGAGTAGCCGGGGAGCTGTTTTTT. Encoded protein: CASSAQGVAGELFF.